This is a list of T cell receptor beta chains from one sample in a study of long-term antiretroviral therapy in people with HIV. Some clones are missing from TCRdb's copy, which holds only in-frame ones; the method was immunoSEQ multiplex PCR. The table includes about 24,000 clones, approximately 80% detected once. Sample: unsorted PBMCs, taken roughly 4.5 years after starting antiretroviral therapy. Every receptor here comes from a man aged 25 to 45 with HIV. Each CDR3 is given with its conserved first and last residue. A D gene is named only where the DNA matches it firmly. Clone size, where shown, is once, few, many, or a class for clones that have expanded.

d_call	clone_size	v_call	j_call	cdr3_aa	cdr3_nt
NA	NA	TRBV5-5	TRBJ2-7	CASSGSYEQYF	TGTGCCAGCAGCGGCTCCTACGAGCAGTACTTC
NA	NA	TRBV28	TRBJ1-1	CASSTRIEAFF	TGTGCCAGCAGTACCCGGATAGAAGCTTTCTTT
NA	NA	TRBV6-5	TRBJ1-5	CASSLGRGMSNQPQHF	TGTGCCAGCAGTTTGGGCAGGGGCATGAGCAATCAGCCCCAGCATTTT
NA	NA	TRBV5-1	TRBJ2-2	CASGTLTGPSGELFF	TGCGCCAGCGGCACGCTAACAGGCCCCTCCGGGGAGCTGTTTTTT
NA	medium-sized	TRBV10-2	TRBJ1-6	CASSEWAGTDSPLHF	TGCGCCAGCAGTGAGTGGGCAGGTACGGATTCACCCCTCCACTTT
NA	NA	TRBV7-8	TRBJ2-7	CASSFNPIEYEQYF	TGTGCCAGCAGCTTTAATCCAATTGAGTACGAGCAGTACTTC
NA	NA	TRBV27	TRBJ2-7	CASSLAVSSYEQYF	TGTGCCAGCAGTTTAGCGGTTAGCTCCTACGAGCAGTACTTC
TRBD2	NA	TRBV6-5	TRBJ2-7	CASSYSGRASYEQYF	TGTGCCAGCAGTTATTCCGGGAGGGCCTCCTACGAGCAGTACTTC
NA	NA	TRBV27	TRBJ1-2	CASSPDTGFHGYTF	TGTGCCAGCAGCCCCGATACAGGGTTCCATGGCTACACCTTC
NA	NA	TRBV4-1	TRBJ2-7	CASSQDGALEQYF	TGCGCCAGCAGCCAAGATGGGGCGCTGGAGCAGTACTTC
NA	once	TRBV29-1	TRBJ2-1	CSVEERGHAPLLAPRSSYNEQFF	TGCAGCGTTGAAGAAAGGGGGCACGCCCCTCTACTAGCGCCCCGAAGCTCCTACAATGAGCAGTTCTTC
NA	few	TRBV4-1	TRBJ2-7	CASSVHYEQYF	TGCGCCAGCAGCGTACACTACGAGCAGTACTTC
TRBD2	few	TRBV5-1	TRBJ2-2	CASEPGLAVSGELFF	TGCGCCAGTGAACCGGGACTAGCGGTCTCCGGGGAGCTGTTTTTT
TRBD1	NA	TRBV2	TRBJ1-4	CASRGRTGSYEKLFF	TGTGCCAGCAGGGGTAGGACAGGGTCATATGAAAAACTGTTTTTT
TRBD2	once	TRBV5-4	TRBJ2-5	CASSLVALAGGHSKKTQYF	TGTGCCAGCAGCTTGGTGGCACTAGCGGGGGGGCATTCCAAGAAGACCCAGTACTTC
NA	NA	TRBV6-1	TRBJ1-1	CASSWTVNTEAFF	TGTGCCAGCAGTTGGACGGTGAACACTGAAGCTTTCTTT
NA	NA	TRBV2	TRBJ2-5	CASSEPGRGEETQYF	TGTGCCAGCAGTGAACCCGGCAGGGGAGAAGAGACCCAGTACTTC
TRBD2	NA	TRBV28	TRBJ2-7	CASSLPRDYDEQYF	TGTGCCAGCAGTTTGCCCAGGGACTACGACGAGCAGTACTTC
NA	few	TRBV7-2	TRBJ2-1	CASSLEGRFWNEQFF	TGTGCCAGCAGCTTAGAAGGGCGCTTTTGGAATGAGCAGTTCTTC
NA	NA	TRBV6-1	TRBJ2-7	CASSEVGSFLSEQYF	TGTGCCAGCAGTGAGGTGGGTAGCTTCTTGAGCGAGCAGTACTTC
TRBD2	few	TRBV7-2	TRBJ2-3	CASSRGLAGGYDRDTQYF	TGTGCCAGCAGCCGGGGACTAGCGGGGGGTTACGACCGTGATACGCAGTATTTT
TRBD2	NA	TRBV7-9	TRBJ2-2	CASSPGLAGRETGELFF	TGTGCCAGCAGCCCGGGACTAGCGGGAAGGGAGACCGGGGAGCTGTTTTTT
TRBD1	few	TRBV2	TRBJ2-6	CASRQGLDSGANVLTF	TGTGCCAGCAGACAGGGGTTAGATTCTGGGGCCAACGTCCTGACTTTC
TRBD1	NA	TRBV4-1	TRBJ2-3	CASSLRQGALSTDTQYF	TGCGCCAGCAGCCTTCGACAGGGAGCCCTCTCCACAGATACGCAGTATTTT
NA	few	TRBV19	TRBJ1-3	CASSIVVSGNTIYF	TGTGCCAGTAGTATTGTTGTTTCCGGAAACACCATATATTTT
NA	NA	TRBV5-6	TRBJ1-4	CASSLEDNEKLFF	TGTGCCAGCAGCTTGGAGGACAATGAAAAACTGTTTTTT
NA	NA	TRBV23-1	TRBJ2-4	CASSLPLRGRSKNIQYF	TGCGCCAGCAGTCTCCCCCTCCGGGGGCGATCCAAAAACATTCAGTACTTC
NA	NA	TRBV6-4	TRBJ2-1	CASSETERDEQFF	TGTGCCAGCAGTGAAACGGAGCGCGATGAGCAGTTCTTC
TRBD2	NA	TRBV7-4	TRBJ2-2	CASSLAFGTSTRANTGELFF	TGTGCCAGCAGCTTAGCTTTTGGGACTAGCACCCGGGCGAACACCGGGGAGCTGTTTTTT
NA	NA	TRBV19	TRBJ2-3	CASGSGPSTDTQYF	TGTGCCAGTGGGAGCGGGCCCAGCACAGATACGCAGTATTTT
TRBD1	once	TRBV19	TRBJ1-1	CASSRTGATEAFF	TGTGCCAGTAGCAGAACAGGGGCCACTGAAGCTTTCTTT
TRBD1	once	TRBV5-1	TRBJ1-1	CASSSGQGASTEAFF	TGCGCCAGCAGCTCCGGACAGGGGGCTAGCACTGAAGCTTTCTTT
TRBD1	NA	TRBV5-6	TRBJ2-3	CASSDYLGTGGTDTQYF	TGTGCCAGCAGCGACTATCTCGGGACAGGGGGCACAGATACGCAGTATTTT
NA	NA	TRBV2	TRBJ2-6	CASTPESSGANVLTF	TGTGCCAGCACGCCCGAAAGCTCTGGGGCCAACGTCCTGACTTTC
NA	NA	TRBV27	TRBJ2-1	CASSFSPNSYNEQFF	TGTGCCAGCAGTTTCTCCCCCAACTCCTACAATGAGCAGTTCTTC
TRBD1	NA	TRBV2	TRBJ1-5	CASSPTGGESQHF	TGTGCCAGCAGTCCAACAGGGGGCGAGTCCCAGCATTTT
NA	once	TRBV6-1	TRBJ2-5	CASSGTSPRETQYF	TGTGCCAGCAGTGGGACATCACCTCGAGAGACCCAGTACTTC
NA	once	TRBV7-2	TRBJ2-1	CASSLHGVWEQFF	TGTGCCAGCAGCTTACATGGGGTTTGGGAGCAGTTCTTC
NA	NA	TRBV27	TRBJ2-3	CASSPTGATDTQYF	TGTGCCAGCTCCCCCACGGGGGCCACAGATACGCAGTATTTT
NA	NA	TRBV18	TRBJ2-2	CASSPPGGTVLPGELFF	TGTGCCAGCTCACCACCGGGCGGGACAGTTCTCCCCGGGGAGCTGTTTTTT
NA	NA	TRBV19	TRBJ1-2	CASSIELRLTNYGYTF	TGTGCCAGTAGTATAGAATTACGTCTTACTAACTATGGCTACACCTTC